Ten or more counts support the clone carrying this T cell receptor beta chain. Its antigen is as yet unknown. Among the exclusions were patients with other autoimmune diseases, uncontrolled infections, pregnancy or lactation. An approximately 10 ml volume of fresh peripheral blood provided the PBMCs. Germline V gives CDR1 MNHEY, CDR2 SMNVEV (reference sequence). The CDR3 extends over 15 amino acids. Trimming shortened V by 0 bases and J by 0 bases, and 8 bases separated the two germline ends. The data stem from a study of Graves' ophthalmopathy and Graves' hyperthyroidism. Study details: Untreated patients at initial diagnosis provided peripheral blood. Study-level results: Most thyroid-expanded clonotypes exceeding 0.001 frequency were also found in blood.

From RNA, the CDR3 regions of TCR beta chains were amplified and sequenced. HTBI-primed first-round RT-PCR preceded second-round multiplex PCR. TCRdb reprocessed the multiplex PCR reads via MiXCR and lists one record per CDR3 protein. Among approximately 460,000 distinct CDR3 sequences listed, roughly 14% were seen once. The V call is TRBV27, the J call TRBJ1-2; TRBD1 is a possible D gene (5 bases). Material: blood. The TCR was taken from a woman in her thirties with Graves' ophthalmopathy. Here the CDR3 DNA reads TGTGCCAGCAGTTTATCGATGACAGCTAACTATGGCTACACCTTC. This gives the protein CASSLSMTANYGYTF.